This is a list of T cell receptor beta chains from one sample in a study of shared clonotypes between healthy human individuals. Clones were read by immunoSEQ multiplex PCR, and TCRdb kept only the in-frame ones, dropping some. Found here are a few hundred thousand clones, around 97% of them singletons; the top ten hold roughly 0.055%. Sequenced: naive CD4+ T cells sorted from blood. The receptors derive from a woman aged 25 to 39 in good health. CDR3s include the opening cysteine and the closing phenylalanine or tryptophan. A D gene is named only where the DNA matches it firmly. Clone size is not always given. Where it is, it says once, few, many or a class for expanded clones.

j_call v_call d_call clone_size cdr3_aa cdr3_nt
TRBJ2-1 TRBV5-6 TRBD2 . CASSRTSGRYNEQFF TGTGCCAGCAGCCGGACTAGCGGGAGGTACAATGAGCAGTTCTTC
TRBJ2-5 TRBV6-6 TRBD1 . CASSRDRGSGETQYF TGTGCCAGCAGTCGGGACAGGGGGTCCGGGGAGACCCAGTACTTC
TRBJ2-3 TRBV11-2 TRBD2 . CASSLLTGTSGTDTQYF TGTGCCAGCAGCTTACTGACCGGGACTAGCGGGACTGATACGCAGTATTTT
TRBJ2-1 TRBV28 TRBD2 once CASRGPSPRPGTSGDNEQFF TGTGCCAGCAGGGGACCGTCCCCTCGACCGGGGACTAGCGGGGACAATGAGCAGTTCTTC
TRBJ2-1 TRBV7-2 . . CASSIRRGGTGNEQFF TGTGCCAGCAGCATAAGGAGGGGGGGGACCGGCAATGAGCAGTTCTTC
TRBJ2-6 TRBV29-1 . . CSVGSLVGANVLTF TGCAGCGTTGGCAGTTTGGTAGGGGCCAACGTCCTGACTTTC
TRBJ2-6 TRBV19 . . CASSQRVFSSGANVLTF TGTGCCAGTAGTCAAAGGGTATTTAGCTCTGGGGCCAACGTCCTGACTTTC
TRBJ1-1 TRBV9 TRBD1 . CASSVAGTGEGYGTEAFF TGTGCCAGCAGCGTAGCAGGGACAGGGGAAGGCTATGGCACTGAAGCTTTCTTT
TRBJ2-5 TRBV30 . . CAWSRGPGRTQETQYF TGTGCCTGGAGTAGAGGCCCGGGACGTACCCAAGAGACCCAGTACTTC
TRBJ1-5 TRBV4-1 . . CATGSGSNQPQHF TGCGCCACCGGCTCAGGGAGCAATCAGCCCCAGCATTTT
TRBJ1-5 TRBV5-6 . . CASSLAALQPQHF TGTGCCAGCAGCTTGGCCGCCCTCCAGCCCCAGCATTTT
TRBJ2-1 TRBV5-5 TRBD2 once CASSGTSGTYNEQFF TGTGCCAGCAGCGGGACTAGCGGAACCTACAATGAGCAGTTCTTC
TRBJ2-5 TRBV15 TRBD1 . CATSARTGGQETQYF TGTGCCACCAGCGCCCGGACAGGGGGCCAGGAGACCCAGTACTTC
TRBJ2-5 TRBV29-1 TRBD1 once CSSQSGGGETQYF TGCAGCTCCCAATCAGGGGGCGGGGAGACCCAGTACTTC